This passage covers 20 T cell receptor beta chains from one sample sequenced in a study of T cells in narcolepsy. The antigens for these receptors are not known. The assay was immunoSEQ multiplex PCR, and TCRdb's table has in-frame clones only and misses some. There are 2,500 or so clones in the sample; roughly 28% occur only once, and roughly 19% lies in the top ten. Sequencing was done on a sample of cultured CD4+ T cells from cerebrospinal fluid. The receptors here all came from a human donor with narcolepsy.

This clone showed up just a few times. The genes are TRBV6-1 and TRBJ2-2; D gene ambiguous. The V gene's germline CDR1 is MNHNS and CDR2 SASEGT. The V end was cut by 6 bases, the J end by 10 bases, with 18 bases between. The CDR3 is 14 amino acids. CDR3 amino acids: CASRSGALSEELFF. DNA of the CDR3: TGTGCCAGCAGGTCCGGTGCTCTTTCCGAGGAGCTGTTTTTT.

With regard to this clone: At one end the junction does not follow the germline gene, possibly because of a read error. The rearrangement joins TRBV11-2 to TRBJ1-4; possibly TRBD1 for D (6 bases). The CDR3 sequence is 15 residues long. CDR1 is SGHAT, CDR2 FQNNGV, per germline. CDR3 DNA sequence: TGCGCCAGCAGCCAAGATTTCAGGGGTAACGAAAAACTGTTTTTT. Its translation: CASSQDFRGNEKLFF.

This clone was seen only a few times. The chain recombines TRBV13 with TRBJ1-5, with D perhaps TRBD1 (5 bases). Germline CDR1 is PRHDT and CDR2 is FYEKMQ (reference sequence). Trimming stripped 6 bases from V and 10 bases from J, with 22 bases between. The CDR3 loop spans 15 amino acids. CDR3 in amino acids: CASSEAQDPIKPQHF. For the CDR3, the DNA is TGTGCCAGCAGTGAGGCACAGGACCCCATCAAACCCCAGCATTTT. Based on the CDR3 plus reference TRBV13 and TRBJ1-5, the full variable domain is AAGVIQSPRHLIKEKRETATLKCYPIPRHDTVYWYQQGPGQDPQFLISFYEKMQSDKGSIPDRFSAQQFSDYHSELNMSSLELGDSALYFCASSEAQDPIKPQHFGDGTRLSIL.

This clone was recorded a few times. This rearrangement joins TRBV5-5 to TRBJ2-7, with unresolved D. V was clipped by 3 bases and J by 2 bases, with 9 bases between them. Germline-derived CDR1 and CDR2 are SGHKS and YYEKEE (reference sequence). CDR3 length: 13 residues. This chain's CDR3 is CASSSHAAYEQYF. The CDR3 nucleotides read TGTGCCAGCAGCTCTCACGCGGCCTACGAGCAGTACTTC.

This clone has more than one count but fewer than ten. The V call is TRBV19, the J call TRBJ2-1; 8 bases match TRBD2. V lost 7 bases, J lost 10 bases, and 12 bases stayed unmatched. Per germline, CDR1 LNHDA and CDR2 SQIVND (reference sequence). The CDR3 runs to 14 residues. This chain's CDR3 is CASKGAGDGGEQFF. The CDR3 region has the DNA TGTGCCAGTAAGGGAGCGGGAGACGGCGGGGAGCAGTTCTTC. The whole variable domain, remainder taken from reference TRBV19 and TRBJ2-1, is DGGITQSPKYLFRKEGQNVTLSCEQNLNHDAMYWYRQDPGQGLRLIYYSQIVNDFQKGDIAEGYSVSREKKESFPLTVTSAQKNPTAFYLCASKGAGDGGEQFFGPGTRLTVL.

Note on this clone: A far larger clone differs by one base, so this is likely a read error. The chain links TRBV28 to TRBJ2-7, with unresolved D. The CDR3 is 15 amino acids. Germline-derived CDR1 and CDR2 are MDHEN and SYDVKM. The CDR3 DNA is TGTGCCATCAGTTTAGTAAGGGAACCCCCCTACGAGCAGTACTTC. This gives the protein CAISLVREPPYEQYF. Drawing the rest from reference TRBV28 and TRBJ2-7, the complete variable domain is DVKVTQSSRYLVKRTGEKVFLECVQDMDHENMFWYRQDPGLGLRLIYFSYDVKMKEKGDIPEGYSVSREKKERFSLILESASTNQTSMYLCAISLVREPPYEQYFGPGTRLTVT.

With regard to this clone: An end of the junction differs from the germline gene, which may be a read error. In DNA, the CDR3 is TGCGCGAGCAGCCGGACCCCGGGACATGGCGTTACTAACTATGGCTACACCTTC. Translated, it gives CASSRTPGHGVTNYGYTF. The chain has TRBV5-1 and TRBJ1-2, with D maybe TRBD1 (6 bases). This CDR3 is built from 18 residues. Germline CDR1 and CDR2: SGHRS and YFSETQ.

Comments on this clone: A read error likely explains this, since a far larger clone differs by one base. The genes are TRBV7-3 and TRBJ1-2; D might be TRBD1 (6 bases). The germline CDR1 and CDR2 sequences are SGHTA and FQGTGA. The CDR3 has 13 amino acids. CDR3 nucleotide sequence: TGTGCCGGCAGCCCTACAGGGAACTATGGCTACACCTTC. Its translation is CAGSPTGNYGYTF.

This clone is labeled medium-sized. The chain carries TRBV28 and TRBJ1-2; D not certain. Trimming left V 7 bases short and J 5 bases short, with 11 bases between. The CDR3 extends over 12 amino acids. Germline V lookup: CDR1 MDHEN, CDR2 SYDVKM. Here the CDR3 DNA reads TGTGCCAGCAAAATTGACCCGTATGGCTACACCTTC. Protein sequence: CASKIDPYGYTF.

In this sample, this clone turned up a few times. At one end the junction does not follow the germline gene, possibly because of a read error. The V and J genes are TRBV11-2 and TRBJ2-2, with TRBD1 identical over 8 bases. The germline V gene has CDR1 SGHAT and CDR2 FQNNGV. The CDR3 is made up of 16 amino acids. The CDR3 coding sequence is TGCGCCAGCAGCCCTCGGGCAGGGGGCTTTACCGGGGAGCTGTTTTTT. Its protein product is CASSPRAGGFTGELFF. The whole variable domain, remainder taken from reference TRBV11-2 and TRBJ2-2, is EAGVAQSPRYKIIEKRQSVAFWCNPISGHATLYWYQQILGQGPKLLIQFQNNGVVDDSQLPKDRFSAERLKGVDSTLKIQPAKLEDSAVYLCASSPRAGGFTGELFFGEGSRLTVL.

The sample holds a few counts of this clone. The chain is built from TRBV6-6 and TRBJ2-4; no clear D. Germline V gene sequence: CDR1 MNHNY, CDR2 SVGAGI (reference sequence). This CDR3 region has 12 residues. Between the trimmed V and J ends, which lost 6 bases and 6 bases, there was a span of 9 bases. CDR3 in DNA: TGTGCCAGCAGCCCGATAGGAAACATTCAGTACTTC. It is translated as CASSPIGNIQYF.

As concerns this clone: Mismatch with germline at one junction end may stem from a read error. V usage is TRBV6-1 and J usage is TRBJ2-3, with 9 bases lining up with TRBD2. Germline CDR1 MNHNS, CDR2 SASEGT. The CDR3 has 18 residues. For the CDR3, the DNA is TGTGCCATCAGTGAATCTCCGGGACTAGCCCCGGCCGCAGATACGCAGTATTTT. Translating it yields CAISESPGLAPAADTQYF.

Only a few counts were recorded for this clone. The gene calls are TRBV6-9 and TRBJ2-7; D gene unclear. CDR3 size: 14 residues. The germline V gene encodes CDR1 MNHGY and CDR2 SVAAGI. V lost 3 bases and J 1 base, leaving 10 bases between the germline ends. The CDR3 here is CASSYTRSSYEQYF. CDR3 nucleotides: TGTGCCAGCAGTTACACACGTTCTTCCTACGAGCAGTACTTC.

In this sample, this clone turned up a few times. The chain couples TRBV19 to TRBJ2-1; 12 bases align to TRBD2. V dropped 8 bases and J dropped 0; count of bases not matched to a gene: 8. CDR3 length: 17 residues. CDR1 and CDR2 (germline): LNHDA, SQIVND (reference sequence). As DNA, the CDR3 is TGTGCCAGTTCAGGACTAGCGGGGCCGAGCTCCTACAATGAGCAGTTCTTC. This sequence encodes CASSGLAGPSSYNEQFF.

This rearrangement joins TRBV5-4 to TRBJ2-7; 8 bases fit TRBD2. The CDR3 is 15 residues long. The J segment lost 2 bases and the V segment lost 3 bases, leaving 7 bases of the junction unmatched. Germline V lookup: CDR1 SGHNT, CDR2 YYREEE (reference sequence). The CDR3 region is CASSWSSGIAYEQYF. The CDR3 coding sequence is TGTGCCAGCAGCTGGAGTAGCGGGATTGCCTACGAGCAGTACTTC.

This clone showed up just a few times. The J gene is TRBJ2-1, the V gene TRBV12-2; the D call of TRBD2 is as the table states it, not checked on the DNA. TRBV12-2 is a known pseudogene. The CDR3 length is 16 residues. In nucleotides, the CDR3 is TGTGCCAGCAGCTTAGCGCGGAGCGGGGGAGTCAATGAGCAGTTCTTC. It yields the protein CASSLARSGGVNEQFF.

This chain uses TRBV11-2 with TRBJ2-3; possibly TRBD2 for D (6 bases). V was pared by 4 bases and J by 0 bases, with 11 bases between. Germline V gene sequence: CDR1 SGHAT, CDR2 FQNNGV. This CDR3 spans 15 amino acids. DNA of the CDR3: TGTGCCAGCAGCTATCCCGGGACTAGCACAGATACGCAGTATTTT. Protein product: CASSYPGTSTDTQYF. The variable domain in full, completed from reference TRBV11-2 and TRBJ2-3, reads EAGVAQSPRYKIIEKRQSVAFWCNPISGHATLYWYQQILGQGPKLLIQFQNNGVVDDSQLPKDRFSAERLKGVDSTLKIQPAKLEDSAVYLCASSYPGTSTDTQYFGPGTRLTVL.

Note on this clone: The junction and the germline gene differ at one end; a read error may be behind it. The chain has TRBV5-4 and TRBJ2-5, with 9 nucleotides matching TRBD2. The germline V gene encodes CDR1 SGHNT and CDR2 YYREEE (reference sequence). There are 18 residues in the CDR3. The CDR3 DNA sequence: TGTGCCCGCAGCTTAGGCCTGGGCGGGGGGGCGGGACAAGAGACCCAGTACTTC. This encodes CARSLGLGGGAGQETQYF.

Details on this clone: An end of the junction does not agree with germline; a read error may underlie this. The chain couples TRBV5-4 to TRBJ1-1; D gene uncertain. Germline values: CDR1 SGHNT, CDR2 YYREEE (reference sequence). The CDR3 has 13 amino acids. In nucleotides, the CDR3 is TGCGCCAGCAGCTTGCTGACTGGCACTGAAGCTTTCTTT. Protein: CASSLLTGTEAFF. Full variable domain (remainder filled in from reference TRBV5-4 and TRBJ1-1): ETGVTQSPTHLIKTRGQQVTLRCSSQSGHNTVSWYQQALGQGPQFIFQYYREEENGRGNFPPRFSGLQFPNYSSELNVNALELDDSALYLCASSLLTGTEAFFGQGTRLTVV.

In its sample, this clone ranks as large. The V and J genes are TRBV6-1 and TRBJ1-1, with a weak D call TRBD1 (6 bases). V shed 5 bases and J shed 2 bases, with 15 bases lying between them. This CDR3 contains 15 residues. In germline, CDR1 is MNHNS, CDR2 SASEGT. The CDR3: CASSRNRAPNTEAFF. The CDR3 DNA is TGTGCCAGCAGTCGCAACAGGGCCCCAAACACTGAAGCTTTCTTT.